What follows is one TCR beta chain and its context. This clonotype appeared many times. What this receptor recognizes is not known. Qualities for individual bases were not recorded, and no much larger clone is one base off. Every donor was a healthy Caucasian. Libraries were prepared through 5' RACE. TCRdb names Illumina HiSeq 2000 as the instrument used. A universal primer binding site was added through template switching, and the final cDNA carried a unique molecular identifier so that TCR cDNA molecules could be counted accurately. First-strand cDNA for TCR alpha and beta chains was synthesized from specific primers in the conserved constant-segment region. To control for contamination, every cDNA library carried two barcodes: a SMART-Mk sample barcode plus Illumina barcodes. TruSeq adapter sequences and Illumina sample barcodes were added in two successive PCR steps. The Illumina HiSeq platform was used with custom primers to sequence TCR alpha and beta cDNA libraries. As for the authors' bioinformatics: Unique molecular identifiers were extracted from raw reads with MiGEC, and CDR3 positions were determined with MiXCR. Recombination models were inferred per individual with the repgenHMM and IGoR tools using an EM algorithm. The analysis of shared clonotypes was done with the tcR package in R, with sharing normalized by the product of cloneset sizes. Out-of-frame nonproductive sequences were analyzed to study raw recombination free of thymic and clonal selection effects. The public reads were quality trimmed at Q25 with fastp and then assembled into clones with MiXCR by TCRdb, keeping productive beta chains. Here each entry gathers all rows of one CDR3 protein and keeps the most common genes and DNA. The authors' filters were not applied to this entry. This sample has some 1,700,000 distinct CDR3 sequences in its table, and about 31% of those were observed once. Of the sample, about 0.27% falls within the top ten clones.

The sample comes from a study of identical twins listed by TCRdb under 2016. About the full investigation: The study deep-sequenced TCR alpha and beta repertoires from monozygotic twins, unrelated adults of various ages and cord blood to test whether fetal clonotypes persist. Replicate twin experiments were performed at different times using different library preparation protocols to rule out contamination. Points the paper makes about the study in general: Conclusions relied on cross-sectional statistical analysis, since the same donors could not be followed over many years. Recombination models systematically underestimated out-of-frame TCR alpha sharing in monozygotic twins but agreed with sharing between unrelated individuals. Fewer insertions were carried by abundant cord blood beta clonotypes, a similar but weaker trend appeared in young adult naive repertoires, and no such trend appeared in memory repertoires. Compared with coincidental sharing between unrelated individuals, an excess of low generation-probability sequences was observed among out-of-frame TCR alpha sequences shared between twins. A weaker excess of twin sharing was found in beta out-of-frame sequences because the signal-to-noise ratio was lowered by fewer shared sequences. Invariant T cells such as MAIT and iNKT could partly confound zero-insertion analyses, although diverse VJ usage argued against such confounding for most clonotypes.

The V end gives up 5 bases and the J end 5 bases, leaving 3 bases in the junction not matched to a gene. Reading the germline V gene gives CDR1 SGHTA and CDR2 FQGNSA. Spanning cysteine to phenylalanine, the CDR3 consists of 14 amino acids. Of the read, only the CDR3 DNA is kept; its 42 bases are in frame from base 1. Source material: cord blood. The source is a newborn girl in good health. This chain joins TRBV7-2 to TRBJ2-3; 11 central bases correspond to TRBD2. The DNA sequence is as follows: TGTGCCAGCAGCCTGGGACTAGCGGAAGATACGCAGTATTTT. Its protein reads: CASSLGLAEDTQYF.